Shown below are 9 T cell receptor beta chains from a single sample sequenced in a study of T cell responses to AZD1222 COVID-19 vaccine. TCRdb's table, derived via immunoSEQ multiplex PCR, lists solely in-frame clones and lacks some. This repertoire shows 50,000 to 70,000 clones, approximately 86% found once; its top ten account for about 7%. The source was peripheral blood, collected 28 days after the second AZD1222 dose. The receptors were sampled from an adult who received the AZD1222 COVID-19 vaccine.

The chain has TRBV13 and TRBJ1-5, with D unresolved. CDR1 and CDR2 (germline): PRHDT, FYEKMQ (reference sequence). V lost 0 bases and J lost 6, with 12 bases in between. The CDR3 covers 15 residues. The CDR3 protein is CASSLGGRSGQPQHF. In nucleotides, the CDR3 is TGTGCCAGCAGCTTAGGGGGCAGGAGCGGTCAGCCCCAGCATTTT.

The rearrangement joins TRBV5-4 to TRBJ2-3; either TRBD1 or TRBD2 may fit D (6 bases each). V was shortened by 6 bases and J by 3 bases, with 20 bases between the two germline ends. CDR1 is SGHNT, CDR2 YYREEE, per germline (reference sequence). This CDR3 spans 16 amino acids. The CDR3 nucleotides are TGTGCCAGCACCCTGATGGTATTAGGGGGGACAGATACGCAGTATTTT. The encoded protein is CASTLMVLGGTDTQYF.

The rearrangement joins TRBV23-1 to TRBJ1-4; D may be TRBD1 (5 bases). TRBV23-1 has ORF status, its function being uncertain. The CDR3 runs to 16 residues. The V gene lost 4 bases and the J gene lost 0 bases, with 12 bases spanning the gap. The CDR3 sequence: CASSPWGRTTNEKLFF. The CDR3 nucleotides are TGCGCCAGCAGTCCCTGGGGCCGGACAACTAATGAAAAACTGTTTTTT.

CDR3 DNA sequence: TGCAGTGCTAGTGGAATCTACAGGGGGCTTCAAGAGACCCAGTACTTC. This codes for CSASGIYRGLQETQYF. The chain is built from TRBV20-1 and TRBJ2-5; 9 nucleotides line up with TRBD1. With 3 bases clipped from V and 2 bases from J, the junction kept 10 bases outside the gene matches. Germline V lookup: CDR1 DFQATT, CDR2 SNEGSKA (reference sequence). This CDR3 has 16 amino acids.

This chain links TRBV29-1 with TRBJ1-5, with D uncertain. Germline V gene lookup returns CDR1 SQVTM and CDR2 ANQGSEA. This CDR3 has 13 residues. Trimming took off 1 base at V and 7 bases at J, with 11 bases between the two ends. CDR3 loop: CSVEVGRNQPQHF. In DNA, the CDR3 is TGCAGCGTTGAAGTCGGAAGGAACCAGCCCCAGCATTTT.

This chain links TRBV30 with TRBJ2-5; a weak D match, TRBD1 (5 bases). CDR3 length equals 12 residues. V gave up 5 bases and J gave up 2 bases, with 9 bases separating them. Germline V gene lookup returns CDR1 GTSNPN and CDR2 SVGIG (reference sequence). The CDR3 nucleotides are TGTGCCTGGGACAGCTCGCAAGAGACCCAGTACTTC. This encodes CAWDSSQETQYF.

The chain recombines TRBV7-9 with TRBJ2-1, with 9 bases identical to TRBD2. The CDR3 runs to 14 residues. V trimming: 8 bases; J trimming: 6 bases; junction bases outside the gene matches: 8. CDR1 is SEHNR, CDR2 FQNEAQ, per germline (reference sequence). CDR3 protein: CASAVSAGGNEQFF. The CDR3 DNA reads TGTGCCAGCGCCGTTTCAGCGGGAGGCAATGAGCAGTTCTTC.

The chain is built from TRBV27 and TRBJ1-4; D is possibly TRBD1 (6 bases). Germline assignment: CDR1 MNHEY and CDR2 SMNVEV (reference sequence). The V and J ends lost 7 bases and 9 bases respectively, with 21 bases between them. The length of the CDR3 is 15 residues. The CDR3 loop is CASTSNTGIGKKLFF. Written as DNA, the CDR3 is TGTGCCAGCACCTCCAACACAGGGATCGGGAAAAAACTGTTTTTT.

The rearrangement links TRBV6-2 or TRBV6-3 to TRBJ2-7, with 10 bases matching TRBD2. Germline assignment: CDR1 MNHEY and CDR2 SVGEGT. V was pared by 5 bases and J by 7 bases, with 11 bases of the junction left unmatched. The CDR3 has 15 residues. The chain's CDR3 is CASSPSGRASGEQYF. CDR3 nucleotide sequence: TGTGCCAGCAGTCCGAGCGGGAGGGCCTCGGGGGAGCAGTACTTC.